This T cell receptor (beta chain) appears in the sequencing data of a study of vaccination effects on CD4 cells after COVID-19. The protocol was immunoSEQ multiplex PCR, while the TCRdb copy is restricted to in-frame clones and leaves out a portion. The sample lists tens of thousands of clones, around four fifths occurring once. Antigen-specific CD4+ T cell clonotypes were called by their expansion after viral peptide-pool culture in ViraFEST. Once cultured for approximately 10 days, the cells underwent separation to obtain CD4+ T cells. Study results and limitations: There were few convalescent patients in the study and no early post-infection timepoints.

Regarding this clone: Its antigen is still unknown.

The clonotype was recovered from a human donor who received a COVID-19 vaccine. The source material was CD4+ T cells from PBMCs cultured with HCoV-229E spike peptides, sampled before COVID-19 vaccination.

The CDR3: CASTTVGNTIYF. For the CDR3, the DNA is TGTGCCAGCACAACAGTTGGAAACACCATATATTTT. The chain uses TRBV2 and TRBJ1-3, with D uncertain. The CDR3 is 12 residues long. V was shortened by 7 bases and J by 3 bases, with 7 bases between the two germline ends. CDR1 SNHLY and CDR2 FYNNEI come from the germline V gene.